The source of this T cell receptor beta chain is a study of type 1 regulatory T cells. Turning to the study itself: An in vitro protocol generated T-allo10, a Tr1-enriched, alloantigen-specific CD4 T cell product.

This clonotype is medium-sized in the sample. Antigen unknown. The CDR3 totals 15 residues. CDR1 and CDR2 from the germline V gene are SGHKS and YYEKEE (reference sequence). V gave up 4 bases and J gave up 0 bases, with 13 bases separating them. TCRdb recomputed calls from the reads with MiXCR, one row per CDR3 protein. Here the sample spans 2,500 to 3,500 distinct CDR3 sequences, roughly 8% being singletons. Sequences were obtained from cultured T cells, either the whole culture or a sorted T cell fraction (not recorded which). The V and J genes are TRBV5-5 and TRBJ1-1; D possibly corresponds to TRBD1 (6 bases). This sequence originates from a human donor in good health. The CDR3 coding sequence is TGTGCCAGCAGCGTAATAACAGGGCTGAACACTGAAGCTTTCTTT. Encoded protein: CASSVITGLNTEAFF.